A selection of T cell receptor beta chains follows, all from one sample in a study of response to subunit inactivated influenza vaccine. TCRdb independently ran MiXCR on the RT-PCR reads; one entry per CDR3 protein. The repertoire holds roughly 500,000 distinct CDR3 sequences, with approximately 16% as singletons. The sample here was CD4+ T cells sorted from PBMCs, taken around 25 months after vaccination. All receptors derive from a man between 50 and 69 years old who received an inactivated influenza vaccine. Both conserved end residues are part of each CDR3. The D gene is left open where the match is weak. Some rows mark clone size as missing; the rest say once, few, many or name a class of expanded clone.

v_gene	j_gene	abundance	d_gene	CDR3aa	CDR3nt
TRBV4-3	TRBJ2-7	few	TRBD2	CASSQEGASGSYEQYF	TGCGCCAGCAGCCAAGAAGGGGCTAGCGGGAGTTACGAGCAGTACTTC
TRBV20-1	TRBJ2-7	-	-	CSARTDRYEQYF	TGCAGTGCTCGTACCGACCGCTACGAGCAGTACTTC
TRBV10-2	TRBJ2-2	-	TRBD2	CATWLAGDARELFF	TGCGCGACTTGGCTAGCGGGGGATGCCCGCGAGCTGTTTTTT
TRBV29-1	TRBJ1-4	-	-	CSVGGGFEKLFF	TGCAGCGTTGGAGGGGGTTTTGAAAAACTGTTTTTT
TRBV5-6	TRBJ1-2	few	TRBD1	CASSPPGQGLYGYTF	TGTGCCAGCAGCCCACCAGGACAGGGACTCTATGGCTACACCTTC
TRBV24-1	TRBJ1-2	few	-	CATSGGDGYTF	TGTGCCACCAGTGGGGGGGATGGCTACACCTTC
TRBV12-3/TRBV12-4	TRBJ2-2	few	-	CASSLGRLNTGELFF	TGTGCCAGCAGTTTAGGGCGGCTAAACACCGGGGAGCTGTTTTTT
TRBV7-2	TRBJ2-7	-	-	CASSLGASPYEQYF	TGTGCCAGCAGCTTAGGGGCCAGTCCCTACGAGCAGTACTTC
TRBV3-1	TRBJ2-2	-	-	CASSQGGIPGRGELFF	TGTGCCAGCAGCCAAGGAGGTATCCCGGGCCGAGGGGAGCTGTTTTTT
TRBV10-1	TRBJ2-2	many	-	CASRTGTGELFF	TGCGCCAGCAGAACAGGGACCGGGGAGCTGTTTTTT
TRBV5-1	TRBJ2-1	-	TRBD2	CASSLELAGWLNEQFF	TGCGCCAGCAGCTTGGAACTAGCGGGTTGGCTTAATGAGCAGTTCTTC
TRBV6-5	TRBJ2-3	-	-	CASSYSPSRTDTQYF	TGTGCCAGCAGTTACTCACCTAGCCGCACAGATACGCAGTATTTT
TRBV29-1	TRBJ2-5	few	TRBD1	CSAGTGVRVETQYF	TGCAGCGCCGGGACAGGGGTTCGGGTTGAGACCCAGTACTTC
TRBV11-2	TRBJ2-1	-	TRBD2	CASSLGLAGEGFF	TGTGCCAGCAGTCTGGGACTAGCGGGAGAAGGGTTCTTC
TRBV20-1	TRBJ2-1	few	TRBD1	CSARDRFNEQFF	TGCAGTGCAAGGGACAGGTTCAATGAGCAGTTCTTC
TRBV6-5	TRBJ1-1	-	-	CASSYGGFAFF	TGTGCCAGCAGTTACGGTGGCTTTGCTTTCTTT
TRBV20-1	TRBJ2-1	-	TRBD2	CSANPLTSGSVGEQFF	TGCAGTGCTAACCCGTTGACTAGCGGATCTGTTGGTGAGCAGTTCTTC
TRBV4-1	TRBJ1-4	-	-	CASSHDIFATNEKLFF	TGCGCCAGCAGCCACGACATATTTGCAACTAATGAAAAACTGTTTTTT
TRBV9	TRBJ2-3	few	-	CASSEGLSTDTQYF	TGTGCCAGCAGCGAGGGACTTAGCACAGATACGCAGTATTTT
TRBV20-1	TRBJ1-2	-	-	CSAPRGGYTF	TGCAGTGCACCCCGGGGGGGCTACACCTTC
TRBV18	TRBJ1-2	-	-	CASSPQGLNYGYTF	TGTGCCAGCTCACCCCAGGGGCTGAACTATGGCTACACCTTC
TRBV2	TRBJ1-4	-	TRBD1	CASSLGQGLNEKLFF	TGTGCCAGCAGCCTTGGACAGGGACTTAATGAAAAACTGTTTTTT
TRBV7-2	TRBJ2-7	-	TRBD2	CASSSSPSGSYPYEQYF	TGTGCCAGCAGCTCCTCTCCTAGCGGGAGTTATCCCTACGAGCAGTACTTC
TRBV29-1	TRBJ2-1	few	-	CSVQGVGRMGEQFF	TGCAGCGTTCAAGGGGTGGGCCGGATGGGTGAGCAGTTCTTC
TRBV7-2	TRBJ2-5	-	TRBD2	CASSLSDGRGVKYF	TGTGCCAGCAGCTTAAGCGACGGGAGGGGGGTTAAGTACTTC
TRBV7-2	TRBJ1-5	-	TRBD1	CASSLGDRGGSNQPQHF	TGTGCCAGCAGCTTAGGGGACAGGGGAGGAAGCAATCAGCCCCAGCATTTT
TRBV4-2	TRBJ2-1	few	-	CASSQEGTAAAKRQFF	TGTGCCAGCAGCCAAGAGGGTACGGCAGCGGCCAAGCGGCAGTTCTTC
TRBV3-1	TRBJ2-7	few	-	CASSPLSTGNYEQYF	TGTGCCAGCAGCCCCCTCTCGACAGGTAATTACGAGCAGTACTTC
TRBV12-3/TRBV12-4	TRBJ2-2	-	TRBD2	CASNPRTSGRYTGELFF	TGTGCCAGCAATCCGAGGACTAGCGGGAGGTACACCGGGGAGCTGTTTTTT
TRBV14	TRBJ2-5	few	-	CASSQDFGRGEETQYF	TGTGCCAGCAGCCAAGATTTCGGCAGGGGGGAAGAGACCCAGTACTTC
TRBV3-1	TRBJ1-1	few	TRBD1	CASSPTGGVEKAFF	TGTGCCAGCAGTCCGACAGGGGGCGTTGAGAAAGCTTTCTTT
TRBV24-1	TRBJ2-7	-	-	CATSPGPAYEQYF	TGTGCCACCAGTCCCGGGCCCGCCTACGAGCAGTACTTC
TRBV27	TRBJ2-2	-	TRBD2	CASSLYASGTTGELFF	TGTGCCAGCAGTTTATACGCTAGCGGGACCACCGGGGAGCTGTTTTTT
TRBV14	TRBJ2-5	few	TRBD2	CASSSLAGGPRETQYF	TGTGCCAGCAGCAGCCTAGCGGGAGGGCCTAGGGAGACCCAGTACTTC
TRBV14	TRBJ2-3	-	-	CASSQVPTHTQYF	TGTGCCAGCAGCCAAGTCCCCACACATACGCAGTATTTT
TRBV14	TRBJ2-1	-	-	CASSPLRRGEQFF	TGTGCCAGCAGCCCCCTTCGCCGGGGTGAGCAGTTCTTC
TRBV6-6	TRBJ2-3	-	-	CASRRDWAQYF	TGTGCCAGCAGGCGGGACTGGGCGCAGTATTTT
TRBV20-1	TRBJ2-3	-	TRBD2	CSARASGTSTDTQYF	TGCAGTGCTAGAGCTAGCGGAACTAGCACAGATACGCAGTATTTT
TRBV2	TRBJ1-6	-	-	CASSSEGTDSPLHF	TGTGCCAGCAGTTCTGAGGGGACGGATTCACCCCTCCACTTT
TRBV12-3/TRBV12-4	TRBJ2-1	-	-	CASRAPGILYNEQFF	TGTGCCAGCAGGGCGCCAGGGATCCTGTACAATGAGCAGTTCTTC
TRBV5-6	TRBJ2-7	few	TRBD2	CASSLSFGGGTYEQYF	TGTGCCAGCAGCTTGAGCTTCGGCGGGGGGACCTACGAGCAGTACTTC
TRBV7-6	TRBJ1-1	-	-	CASSLGKTRGGGAEAFF	TGTGCCAGCAGCCTGGGCAAGACAAGAGGGGGTGGCGCTGAAGCTTTCTTT
TRBV4-2	TRBJ2-5	few	-	CASSRDRTIQETQYF	TGTGCCAGCAGCCGAGACAGGACAATACAAGAGACCCAGTACTTC
TRBV5-1	TRBJ2-5	few	-	CASSPGPGEMETQYF	TGCGCCAGCAGCCCGGGACCCGGGGAGATGGAGACCCAGTACTTC
TRBV7-2	TRBJ2-3	-	-	CASSLRTLRTSTDTQYF	TGTGCCAGCAGCTTACGCACTTTGCGGACTAGCACAGATACGCAGTATTTT
TRBV4-1	TRBJ2-1	-	TRBD2	CASSVVPLAGGSYEQFF	TGCGCCAGCAGCGTAGTCCCCTTAGCGGGAGGATCCTATGAGCAGTTCTTC
TRBV15	TRBJ2-3	-	-	CATSNDLKDTQYF	TGTGCCACCAGCAACGACCTGAAAGATACGCAGTATTTT
TRBV7-2	TRBJ2-1	-	-	CASRFRGISYNEQFF	TGTGCCAGCAGATTCCGGGGTATCTCCTACAATGAGCAGTTCTTC
TRBV7-2	TRBJ2-7	-	TRBD1	CASSKTGVGEQYF	TGTGCCAGCAGCAAAACAGGGGTGGGCGAGCAGTACTTC
TRBV6-2/TRBV6-3	TRBJ2-5	few	-	CASSLGGTIQETQYF	TGTGCCAGCAGTTTGGGAGGCACGATCCAAGAGACCCAGTACTTC
TRBV6-5	TRBJ2-3	few	-	CASSSLRGVADTQYF	TGTGCCAGCAGTTCCTTGAGGGGAGTGGCAGATACGCAGTATTTT
TRBV6-1	TRBJ1-5	-	-	CASSTGLDQPQHF	TGTGCCAGCAGTACAGGCTTGGATCAGCCCCAGCATTTT
TRBV5-6	TRBJ2-3	-	-	CASSLGQLSTDTQYF	TGTGCCAGCAGCTTGGGACAGCTTAGCACAGATACGCAGTATTTT
TRBV28	TRBJ2-4	-	-	CASSNRDLAKNIQYF	TGTGCCAGCAGCAACAGGGACTTAGCCAAAAACATTCAGTACTTC
TRBV18	TRBJ2-1	-	-	CASSPDGRGVYEQFF	TGTGCCAGCTCACCTGATGGGCGAGGTGTATATGAGCAGTTCTTC